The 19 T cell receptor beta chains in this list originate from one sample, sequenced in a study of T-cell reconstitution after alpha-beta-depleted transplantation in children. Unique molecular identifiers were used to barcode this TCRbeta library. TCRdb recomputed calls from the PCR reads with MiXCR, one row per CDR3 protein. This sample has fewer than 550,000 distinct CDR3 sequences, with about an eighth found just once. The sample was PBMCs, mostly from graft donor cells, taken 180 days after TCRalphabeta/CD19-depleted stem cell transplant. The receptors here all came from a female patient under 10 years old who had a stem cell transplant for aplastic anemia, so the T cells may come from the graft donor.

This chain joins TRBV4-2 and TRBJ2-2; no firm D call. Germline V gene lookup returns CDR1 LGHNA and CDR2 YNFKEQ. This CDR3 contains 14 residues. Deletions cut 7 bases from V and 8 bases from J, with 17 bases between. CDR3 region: CASTHSESTGELFF. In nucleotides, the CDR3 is TGTGCCAGCACCCACAGCGAGTCGACGGGGGAGCTGTTTTTT.

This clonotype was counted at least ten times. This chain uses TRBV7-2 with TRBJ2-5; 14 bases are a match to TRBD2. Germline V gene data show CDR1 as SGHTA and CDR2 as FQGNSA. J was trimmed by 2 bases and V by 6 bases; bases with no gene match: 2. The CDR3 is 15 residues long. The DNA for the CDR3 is TGTGCCAGCAGGACTAGCGGGAGGGGGCAAGAGACCCAGTACTTC. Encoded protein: CASRTSGRGQETQYF.

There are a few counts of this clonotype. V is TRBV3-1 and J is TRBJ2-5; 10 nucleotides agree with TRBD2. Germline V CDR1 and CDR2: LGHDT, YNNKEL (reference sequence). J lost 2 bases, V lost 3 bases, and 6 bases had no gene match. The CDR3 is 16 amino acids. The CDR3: CASSHRAGGQQETQYF. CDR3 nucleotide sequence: TGTGCCAGCAGCCATAGAGCGGGAGGGCAACAAGAGACCCAGTACTTC.

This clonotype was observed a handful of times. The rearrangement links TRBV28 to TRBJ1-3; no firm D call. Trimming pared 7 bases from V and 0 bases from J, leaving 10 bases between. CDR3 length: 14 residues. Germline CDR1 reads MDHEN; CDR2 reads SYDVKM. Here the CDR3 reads CASTGFFSGNTIYF. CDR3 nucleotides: TGTGCCAGCACGGGGTTCTTCTCTGGAAACACCATATATTTT.

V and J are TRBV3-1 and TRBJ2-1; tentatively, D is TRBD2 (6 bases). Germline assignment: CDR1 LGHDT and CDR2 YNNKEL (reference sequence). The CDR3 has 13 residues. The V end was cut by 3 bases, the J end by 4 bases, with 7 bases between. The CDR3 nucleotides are TGTGCCAGCAGCCATGCGGGGTACAATGAGCAGTTCTTC. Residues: CASSHAGYNEQFF.

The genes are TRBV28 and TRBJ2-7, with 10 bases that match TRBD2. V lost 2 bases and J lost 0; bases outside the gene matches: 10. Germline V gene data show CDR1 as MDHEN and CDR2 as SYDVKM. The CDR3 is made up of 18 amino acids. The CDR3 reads CASSLTAGGLTSSYEQYV. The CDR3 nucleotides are TGTGCCAGCAGTTTAACAGCGGGAGGGCTCACTAGCTCCTACGAGCAGTACGTC.

The CDR3 spells CASSLAFWTGPTDNEQFF. CDR3 in DNA: TGTGCCAGCAGCTTAGCGTTCTGGACAGGACCAACGGACAATGAGCAGTTCTTC. The rearrangement uses TRBV7-2 and TRBJ2-1; 7 nucleotides agree with TRBD1. CDR1 and CDR2 (germline): SGHTA, FQGNSA. After removal of 0 bases from V and 5 bases from J, the junction contained 13 bases not matched to a gene. The CDR3 spans 18 residues.

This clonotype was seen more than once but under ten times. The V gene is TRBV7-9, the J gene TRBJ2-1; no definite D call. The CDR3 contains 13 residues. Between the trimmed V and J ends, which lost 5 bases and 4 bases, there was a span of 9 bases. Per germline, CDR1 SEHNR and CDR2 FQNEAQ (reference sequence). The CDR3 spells CASSPNKYNEQFF. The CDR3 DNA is TGTGCCAGCAGCCCTAATAAATACAATGAGCAGTTCTTC.

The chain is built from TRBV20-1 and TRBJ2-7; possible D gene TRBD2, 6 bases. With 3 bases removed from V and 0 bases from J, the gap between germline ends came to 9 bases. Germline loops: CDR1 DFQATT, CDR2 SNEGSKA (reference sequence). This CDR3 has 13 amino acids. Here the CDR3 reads CSASDGSSYEQYV. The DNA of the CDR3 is TGCAGTGCTAGTGACGGGAGCTCCTACGAGCAGTACGTC.

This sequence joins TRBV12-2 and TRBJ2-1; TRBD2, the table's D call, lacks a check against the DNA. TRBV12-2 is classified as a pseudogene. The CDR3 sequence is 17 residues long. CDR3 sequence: CASRLGDSGGGYGEQFF. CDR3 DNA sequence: TGTGCAAGTCGCTTAGGAGATAGCGGGGGGGGATATGGTGAGCAGTTCTTC.

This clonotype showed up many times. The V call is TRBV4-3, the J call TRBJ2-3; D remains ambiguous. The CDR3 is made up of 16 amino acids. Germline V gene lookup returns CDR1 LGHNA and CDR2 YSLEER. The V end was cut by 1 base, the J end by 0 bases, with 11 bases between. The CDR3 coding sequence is TGCGCCAGCAGCCAAGGGTACGATACTAGCACAGATACGCAGTATTTT. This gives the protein CASSQGYDTSTDTQYF.

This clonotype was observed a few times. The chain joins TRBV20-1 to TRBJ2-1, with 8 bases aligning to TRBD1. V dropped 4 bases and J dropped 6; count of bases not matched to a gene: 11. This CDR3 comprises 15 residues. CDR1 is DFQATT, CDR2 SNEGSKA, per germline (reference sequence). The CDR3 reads CSATGPGQVRNEQFF. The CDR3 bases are TGCAGTGCTACAGGACCGGGACAGGTGCGCAATGAGCAGTTCTTC.

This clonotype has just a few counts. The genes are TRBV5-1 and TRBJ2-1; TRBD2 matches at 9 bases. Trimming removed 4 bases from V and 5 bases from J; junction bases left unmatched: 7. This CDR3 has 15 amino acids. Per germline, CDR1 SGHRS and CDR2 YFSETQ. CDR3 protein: CASSDTSGYNNEQFF. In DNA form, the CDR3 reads TGCGCCAGCAGCGACACTAGCGGGTATAACAATGAGCAGTTCTTC.

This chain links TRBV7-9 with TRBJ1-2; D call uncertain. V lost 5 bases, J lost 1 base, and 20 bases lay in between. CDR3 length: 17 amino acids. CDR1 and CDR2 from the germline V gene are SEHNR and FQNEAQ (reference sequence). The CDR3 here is CASSPPVWLGINYGYTF. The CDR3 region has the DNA TGTGCCAGCAGCCCCCCGGTCTGGCTGGGTATTAACTATGGCTACACCTTC.

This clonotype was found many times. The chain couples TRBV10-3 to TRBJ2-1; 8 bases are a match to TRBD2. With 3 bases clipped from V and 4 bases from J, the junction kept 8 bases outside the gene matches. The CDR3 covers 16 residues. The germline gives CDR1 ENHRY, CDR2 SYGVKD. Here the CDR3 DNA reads TGTGCCATCAGTGATAGGTTAGCGGGACCGTACAATGAGCAGTTCTTC. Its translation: CAISDRLAGPYNEQFF.

The CDR3 region has the DNA TGTGCCAGCAGTTTAGAAGGTTCAGTAAAAAACATTCAGTACTTC. It specifies CASSLEGSVKNIQYF. The chain carries TRBV12-3 or TRBV12-4 and TRBJ2-4; D remains ambiguous. CDR3 length: 15 amino acids. The V and J ends lost 1 base and 4 bases respectively, with 11 bases between them.

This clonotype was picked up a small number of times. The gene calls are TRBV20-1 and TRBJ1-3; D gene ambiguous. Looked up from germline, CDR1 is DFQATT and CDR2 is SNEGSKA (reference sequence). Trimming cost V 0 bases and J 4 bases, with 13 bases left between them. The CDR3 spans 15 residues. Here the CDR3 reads CSARDLTGYGNTIYF. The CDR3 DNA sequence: TGCAGTGCTAGAGATCTCACGGGGTACGGAAACACCATATATTTT.

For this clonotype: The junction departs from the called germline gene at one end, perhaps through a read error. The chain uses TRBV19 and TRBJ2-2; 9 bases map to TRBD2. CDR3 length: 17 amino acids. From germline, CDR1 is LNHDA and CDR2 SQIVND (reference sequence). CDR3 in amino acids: CTSRSGSGRGNTGELFF. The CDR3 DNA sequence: TGTACCAGTAGGTCGGGTAGCGGGAGAGGGAACACCGGGGAGCTGTTTTTT. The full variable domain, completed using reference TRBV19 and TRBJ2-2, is DGGITQSPKYLFRKEGQNVTLSCEQNLNHDAMYWYRQDPGQGLRLIYYSQIVNDFQKGDIAEGYSVSREKKESFPLTVTSAQKNPTAFYLCTSRSGSGRGNTGELFFGEGSRLTVL.

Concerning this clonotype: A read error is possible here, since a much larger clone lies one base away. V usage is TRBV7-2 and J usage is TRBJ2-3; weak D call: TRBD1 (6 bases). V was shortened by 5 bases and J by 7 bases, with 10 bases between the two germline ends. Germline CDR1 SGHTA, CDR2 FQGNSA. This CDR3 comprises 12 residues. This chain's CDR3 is CASSPQGYTQYF. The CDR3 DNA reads TGTGCCAGCAGCCCACAGGGATATACGCAGTATTTT.